What follows are 30 T cell receptor beta chains derived from one specimen sequenced in a study of PD-L1 blockade in urothelial cancer. Clones were sequenced by immunoSEQ multiplex PCR, and TCRdb holds only the in-frame ones, with some missing. The data show some 80,000 clones, roughly nine tenths seen once. Sample: PBMCs, taken around atezolizumab (anti-PD-L1) treatment. Receptors originate from a woman aged 70-85 years with urothelial cancer.

The chain has TRBV23-1 and TRBJ2-7; the match to TRBD1 covers 7 bases. TRBV23-1 is flagged as an ORF with uncertain function. With V trimmed by 4 bases and J by 1 base, 4 bases remained unmatched. This CDR3 has 14 amino acids. The CDR3 nucleotides are TGCGCCAGCAGTCTAGACAGGGAATCCTACGAGCAGTACTTC. Amino acids: CASSLDRESYEQYF.

The rearrangement links TRBV19 to TRBJ1-5, with TRBD1 identical over 11 bases. CDR1 and CDR2 from the germline V gene are LNHDA and SQIVND (reference sequence). CDR3 length equals 14 residues. J gave up 8 bases and V 5 bases, and 5 bases lay outside the gene matches. CDR3 nucleotide sequence: TGTGCCAGTAGTTGGGACAGGGGGACTAAGCCCCAGCATTTT. This gives the protein CASSWDRGTKPQHF.

This chain connects TRBV5-1 to TRBJ2-1; 10 bases fit TRBD2. CDR3 length equals 17 residues. Germline CDR1 is SGHRS and CDR2 is YFSETQ. V lost 0 bases and J lost 9; bases outside the gene matches: 12. CDR3 bases: TGCGCCAGCAGCTTGGCCCCTAGCGGGAGTGGAGGTGGTGAGCAGTTCTTC. This codes for CASSLAPSGSGGGEQFF.

The V gene is TRBV7-3, the J gene TRBJ2-3; 9 nucleotides agree with TRBD2. The germline CDR1 and CDR2 sequences are SGHTA and FQGTGA. The CDR3 has 17 residues. V shed 2 bases, J shed 4 bases, and the junction held 10 bases outside the gene matches. The CDR3 nucleotides read TGTGCCAGCAGCTTAGGGGCGGGAGGGCGTCTGTCAGATACGCAGTATTTT. This encodes CASSLGAGGRLSDTQYF.

The chain couples TRBV15 to TRBJ1-5; D not certain. V lost 0 bases and J 0 bases, leaving 9 bases between the germline ends. This CDR3 region has 16 residues. The germline V gene has CDR1 LNHNV and CDR2 YYDKDF (reference sequence). The CDR3 spells CATSRDVSYSNQPQHF. CDR3 bases: TGTGCCACCAGCAGAGATGTCAGTTATAGCAATCAGCCCCAGCATTTT.

The chain recombines TRBV28 with TRBJ2-1; 11 bases align to TRBD2. V lost 8 bases, J lost 1 base, and 13 bases stayed unmatched. CDR3 length: 18 residues. Per the germline V gene, CDR1 is MDHEN and CDR2 is SYDVKM. The CDR3, as DNA: TGTGCCAGCCTCCCCCGGCTACTAGCGGGAGTTTCCTACAATGAGCAGTTCTTC. Translated: CASLPRLLAGVSYNEQFF.

This chain links TRBV10-3 with TRBJ2-1; 12 positions agree with TRBD2. The V and J ends lost 0 bases and 9 bases, in that order; junction bases with no gene match: 3. The CDR3 contains 15 residues. CDR1 and CDR2 (germline): ENHRY, SYGVKD. In DNA, the CDR3 is TGTGCCATCAGTGAGTCCGCTAGCGGGAGGGGTGAGCAGTTCTTC. Encoded protein: CAISESASGRGEQFF.

The chain joins TRBV19 to TRBJ1-1; TRBD1 aligns across 8 bases. The CDR3 runs to 14 residues. The V gene's germline CDR1 is LNHDA and CDR2 SQIVND (reference sequence). Unmatched junction bases numbered 7, after V lost 4 bases and J lost 6 bases. The CDR3 loop is CASSTGQGAAEAFF. CDR3 DNA sequence: TGTGCCAGTAGTACCGGACAGGGTGCCGCTGAAGCTTTCTTT.

The chain has TRBV27 and TRBJ1-5; 8 positions match TRBD1. After removal of 2 bases from V and 6 bases from J, the junction contained 6 bases not matched to a gene. Per the germline V gene, CDR1 is MNHEY and CDR2 is SMNVEV (reference sequence). The CDR3 is 15 residues long. In DNA, the CDR3 is TGTGCCAGCAGTTTAACCGGACAGGGACTTCAGCCCCAGCATTTT. Translating gives CASSLTGQGLQPQHF.

V is TRBV7-6 and J is TRBJ1-1; tentative D call: TRBD1 (5 bases). V was pared by 3 bases and J by 2 bases, with 10 bases between. Per germline, CDR1 SGHVS and CDR2 FNYEAQ. The CDR3 contains 14 residues. CDR3: CASSLRGPNTEAFF. The CDR3 coding sequence is TGTGCCAGCAGCTTGCGGGGACCAAACACTGAAGCTTTCTTT. The complete variable domain, with remaining parts taken from reference TRBV7-6 and TRBJ1-1, reads GAGVSQSPRYKVTKRGQDVALRCDPISGHVSLYWYRQALGQGPEFLTYFNYEAQQDKSGLPNDRFSAERPEGSISTLTIQRTEQRDSAMYRCASSLRGPNTEAFFGQGTRLTVV.

V is TRBV28 and J is TRBJ2-1; 7 nucleotides agree with TRBD2. Trimming took 2 bases from V and 4 from J; bases not matched to a gene: 11. This CDR3 is 17 amino acids long. Germline-derived CDR1 and CDR2 are MDHEN and SYDVKM. The CDR3 DNA is TGTGCCAGCAGTTTAAATCCAGCGGGACTATTGTACAATGAGCAGTTCTTC. It translates to CASSLNPAGLLYNEQFF.

This chain links TRBV20-1 with TRBJ2-7; D not resolved. CDR3 length: 11 residues. In germline, CDR1 is DFQATT, CDR2 SNEGSKA (reference sequence). Between the trimmed V and J ends, which lost 3 bases and 3 bases, there was a span of 6 bases. CDR3 loop: CSASNSYEQYF. CDR3 DNA: TGCAGTGCTAGTAACAGCTACGAGCAGTACTTC.

The chain links TRBV11-2 to TRBJ2-7; 8 positions agree with TRBD1. CDR3 size: 15 residues. Germline CDR1 reads SGHAT; CDR2 reads FQNNGV. With 1 base clipped from V and 3 bases from J, the junction kept 5 bases outside the gene matches. The CDR3 nucleotides read TGTGCCAGCAGCTTAGGCGGGACAGGAAACTACGAGCAGTACTTC. Its translation: CASSLGGTGNYEQYF.

This clone has more than one count but fewer than ten. V is TRBV6-5 and J is TRBJ2-5; no definite D call. Trimming left V 2 bases short and J 8 bases short, with 15 bases between. This CDR3 has 14 amino acids. Germline CDR1 is MNHEY and CDR2 is SVGAGI. This chain's CDR3 is CASSYGPIKRTQYF. CDR3 sequence (DNA): TGTGCCAGCAGTTACGGTCCGATCAAGAGAACCCAGTACTTC.

This chain connects TRBV6-1 to TRBJ2-1; 10 positions agree with TRBD2. The V gene end was trimmed by 7 bases and the J gene end by 1 base; junction bases not matched to a gene: 4. CDR1 and CDR2 (germline): MNHNS, SASEGT. This CDR3 region has 15 residues. CDR3 nucleotides: TGTGCCAGCATTCCGACTAGCGGGTCCTACAATGAGCAGTTCTTC. Protein sequence: CASIPTSGSYNEQFF.

V usage is TRBV28 and J usage is TRBJ2-1, with D perhaps matching TRBD2 (5 bases). Trimming pared 0 bases from V and 10 bases from J, leaving 7 bases between. The germline V gene has CDR1 MDHEN and CDR2 SYDVKM. The CDR3 runs 12 residues. The CDR3 here is CASSLWSSEQFF. CDR3 sequence (DNA): TGTGCCAGCAGTTTATGGTCTAGCGAGCAGTTCTTC.

The genes are TRBV7-2 and TRBJ2-1, with D tentatively TRBD2 (6 bases). The length of the CDR3 is 12 residues. V lost 4 bases to trimming and J lost 8 bases, with 9 bases between them. From germline, CDR1 is SGHTA and CDR2 FQGNSA. CDR3 amino acids: CASSWDFDEQFF. As DNA, the CDR3 is TGTGCCAGCAGCTGGGACTTCGATGAGCAGTTCTTC. The complete variable domain, with remaining parts taken from reference TRBV7-2 and TRBJ2-1, reads GAGVSQSPSNKVTEKGKDVELRCDPISGHTALYWYRQSLGQGLEFLIYFQGNSAPDKSGLPSDRFSAERTGGSVSTLTIQRTQQEDSAVYLCASSWDFDEQFFGPGTRLTVL.

The CDR3 protein is CASTSLGAGGEKLFF. The CDR3 DNA reads as TGTGCCAGCACCTCCCTCGGGGCAGGGGGGGAAAAACTGTTTTTT. The V and J genes are TRBV27 and TRBJ1-4, with TRBD1 identical over 7 bases. CDR1 is MNHEY, CDR2 SMNVEV, per germline (reference sequence). The CDR3 runs to 15 residues. Unmatched junction bases numbered 13, after V lost 7 bases and J lost 8 bases.

This clone was seen once. This sequence joins TRBV10-1 and TRBJ2-3, with 9 bases matching TRBD2. V gave up 2 bases and J gave up 6 bases; unmatched junction bases: 9. The germline V gene encodes CDR1 WNHNN and CDR2 SYGVQD (reference sequence). The CDR3 spans 16 residues. The CDR3 here is CASSEEVASGMDTQYF. CDR3 sequence (DNA): TGCGCCAGCAGTGAGGAGGTAGCTAGCGGGATGGATACGCAGTATTTT.

The rearrangement joins TRBV4-1 to TRBJ2-7, with TRBD1 matching over 7 bases. This CDR3 spans 15 amino acids. The germline gives CDR1 MGHRA, CDR2 YSYEKL. V was pared by 3 bases and J by 3 bases, with 8 bases of the junction left unmatched. The CDR3 sequence: CASSHLQGNSYEQYF. The CDR3 DNA sequence: TGCGCCAGCAGCCATCTACAGGGGAATAGCTACGAGCAGTACTTC.

This clone was seen more than once but under ten times. In nucleotides, the CDR3 is TGTGCCAGCAGCCCCCTGTTTGGTAGCGGGTTTTTAACTACGCAGTATTTT. It is translated as CASSPLFGSGFLTTQYF. The chain employs TRBV7-9 and TRBJ2-3, with 7 nucleotides matching TRBD2. The CDR3 is made up of 17 amino acids. Trimming at V came to 5 bases and at J to 8 bases, leaving 19 bases not matched to a gene. Germline-derived CDR1 and CDR2 are SEHNR and FQNEAQ (reference sequence).

V and J are TRBV7-9 and TRBJ2-3; 9 bases are a match to TRBD2. The germline V gene has CDR1 SEHNR and CDR2 FQNEAQ (reference sequence). V lost 8 bases, J lost 2 bases, and 8 bases stayed unmatched. The CDR3 is made up of 15 amino acids. The CDR3 region has the DNA TGTGCCAGCCGGCCCGGGACTAGCCCCACAGATACGCAGTATTTT. Its protein is CASRPGTSPTDTQYF.

The chain links TRBV27 to TRBJ2-7; D might be TRBD2 (5 bases). The length of the CDR3 is 13 residues. V was trimmed by 2 bases and J by 3 bases, leaving 8 bases between them. Per the germline V gene, CDR1 is MNHEY and CDR2 is SMNVEV (reference sequence). CDR3 sequence: CASSLLLGYEQYF. The CDR3 nucleotides read TGTGCCAGCAGTTTACTACTAGGCTACGAGCAGTACTTC.

This chain connects TRBV5-1 to TRBJ2-3; 9 nucleotides line up with TRBD2. The CDR3 runs to 15 residues. V lost 4 bases and J lost 7; bases outside the gene matches: 10. Germline CDR1 SGHRS, CDR2 YFSETQ. The CDR3 DNA follows: TGCGCCAGCAGCCCTATAGCGGGGGATAGGAATACGCAGTATTTT. Translating it yields CASSPIAGDRNTQYF.

This chain connects TRBV10-3 to TRBJ2-7; TRBD2 is a possible D gene (6 bases). From germline, CDR1 is ENHRY and CDR2 SYGVKD. This CDR3 comprises 11 residues. V was clipped by 6 bases and J by 7 bases, with 10 bases between them. The CDR3 sequence: CAIRIADEQYF. CDR3 nucleotides: TGTGCCATCAGAATAGCGGATGAGCAGTACTTC.

This clone was picked up one time. The chain couples TRBV12-5 to TRBJ1-1; D is ambiguous. Germline V CDR1 and CDR2: LGHNT, FRNRAP. Trimming left V 5 bases short and J 4 bases short, with 11 bases between. This CDR3 is 13 amino acids long. CDR3 sequence (DNA): TGTGCTAGTGGTAAAGCTGAGGCCACTGAAGCTTTCTTT. Translating gives CASGKAEATEAFF. The full variable domain, completed using reference TRBV12-5 and TRBJ1-1, is DARVTQTPRHKVTEMGQEVTMRCQPILGHNTVFWYRQTMMQGLELLAYFRNRAPLDDSGMPKDRFSAEMPDATLATLKIQPSEPRDSAVYFCASGKAEATEAFFGQGTRLTVV.

The chain joins TRBV6-5 to TRBJ2-7; 10 bases fit TRBD1. The J segment lost 2 bases and the V segment lost 5 bases, leaving 3 bases of the junction unmatched. Germline-derived CDR1 and CDR2 are MNHEY and SVGAGI. The CDR3 has 14 residues. The CDR3 loop reads CASSQTGGTYEQYF. The DNA of the CDR3 is TGTGCCAGCAGTCAGACAGGGGGCACCTACGAGCAGTACTTC.

This rearrangement joins TRBV6-1 to TRBJ2-3; D possibly corresponds to TRBD1 (6 bases). Per the germline V gene, CDR1 is MNHNS and CDR2 is SASEGT. The CDR3 contains 15 residues. The germline V and J ends were trimmed by 6 bases and 3 bases, with 16 bases remaining between them. The CDR3 region has the DNA TGTGCCAGCAGAGATACAGGGATAAGGACAGATACGCAGTATTTT. Its translation is CASRDTGIRTDTQYF.

The chain has TRBV7-6 and TRBJ2-1; 16 nucleotides agree with TRBD2. J gave up 4 bases and V 4 bases, and 4 bases lay outside the gene matches. There are 17 residues in the CDR3. The germline CDR1 and CDR2 sequences are SGHVS and FNYEAQ. CDR3 protein: CASSSAGLAGGYNEQFF. DNA for the CDR3: TGTGCCAGCAGCTCTGCGGGACTAGCGGGGGGGTACAATGAGCAGTTCTTC.

The chain links TRBV7-2 to TRBJ1-1, with D possibly being TRBD1 (6 bases). Germline V gene lookup returns CDR1 SGHTA and CDR2 FQGNSA. This CDR3 has 15 residues. V dropped 5 bases and J dropped 3 bases, with 16 bases sitting between them. The CDR3 DNA follows: TGTGCCAGCAGCGGGGGGGGCGCGAGGGACACTGAAGCTTTCTTT. This translates into CASSGGGARDTEAFF.